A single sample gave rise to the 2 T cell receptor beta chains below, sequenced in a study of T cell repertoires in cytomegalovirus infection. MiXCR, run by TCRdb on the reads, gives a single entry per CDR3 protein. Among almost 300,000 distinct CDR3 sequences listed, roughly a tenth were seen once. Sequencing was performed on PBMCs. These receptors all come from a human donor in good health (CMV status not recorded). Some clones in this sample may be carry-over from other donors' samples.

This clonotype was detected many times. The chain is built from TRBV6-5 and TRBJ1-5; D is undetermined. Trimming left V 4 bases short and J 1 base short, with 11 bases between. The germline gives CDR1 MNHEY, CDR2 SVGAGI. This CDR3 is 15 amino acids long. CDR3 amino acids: CASSSTTLSNQPQHF. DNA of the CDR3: TGTGCCAGCAGTTCGACGACTTTGAGCAATCAGCCCCAGCATTTT.

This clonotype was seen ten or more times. CDR3 protein: CASSYDHWSGYTF. CDR3 DNA sequence: TGTGCCAGCAGCTACGACCACTGGAGTGGCTACACCTTC. The chain links TRBV7-2 to TRBJ1-2; D ambiguous. CDR1 is SGHTA, CDR2 FQGNSA, per germline. The CDR3 runs 13 residues. V gave up 4 bases and J gave up 7 bases, with 13 bases separating them.